This T cell receptor beta chain was identified during a study of T cell responses to AZD1222 COVID-19 vaccine. Whole-study findings and limits: AZD1222 recipients seropositive at baseline numbered only six.

The germline V gene has CDR1 MNHNY and CDR2 SVGAGI (reference sequence). The CDR3 has 14 amino acids. V trimming: 8 bases; J trimming: 3 bases; junction bases outside the gene matches: 8. Comment on this clone: Antigen unknown.

Method: immunoSEQ multiplex PCR; TCRdb's copy keeps in-frame clones and lacks some. The table lists roughly 58,000 clones, approximately 89% of them singletons, with roughly 6% in the top ten. This rearrangement joins TRBV6-6 to TRBJ2-5; 8 nucleotides agree with TRBD2. The source of this sequence is an adult who received the AZD1222 COVID-19 vaccine. The input for sequencing was peripheral blood, taken 28 days after the second AZD1222 dose. The CDR3 coding sequence is TGTGCCAGCTCGGATAGCGGGGTAGAAGAGACCCAGTACTTC. Translating it yields CASSDSGVEETQYF.